The T cell receptor beta chain under discussion was sequenced for a study of blood T cells in healthy people across ages. The second PCR ran roughly 7 to 11 cycles with a sample-barcoded 5' primer and J-beta primers. TCRdb itself ran the 5' RACE reads through MiXCR, one entry per CDR3 protein. The sample lists 1.5 million to 2 million distinct CDR3 sequences, less than 50% occurring once. Trimming at V came to 5 bases and at J to 0 bases, leaving 10 bases not matched to a gene. The germline CDR1 and CDR2 sequences are MNHNS and SASEGT. The CDR3 consists of 17 residues. General study points: Shifts in expanded clonotypes may have been confounded by donor CMV status, which was unknown.

With regard to this clonotype: The antigen remains unidentified.

The sample providers were healthy Caucasian people from Russia, aged about 6 to 95. The V and J genes are TRBV6-1 and TRBJ1-5; 7 bases fit TRBD1. This sequence originates from a woman aged 40 to 50 in good health. What was sequenced was blood. In DNA form, the CDR3 reads TGTGCCAGCAGTCTGACAGGGACGGGTAATAGCAATCAGCCCCAGCATTTT. It codes for CASSLTGTGNSNQPQHF.